This record looks at one TCR beta chain sequence and its context. What it binds is unknown. Sequencing of the DNA from cultured CD4+ T cells was carried out with the Oncomine TCR Beta short-read assay. In this case, cultured CD4+ T cells provided the extracted genomic DNA. Via MiXCR, TCRdb re-called the PCR reads, giving one row per CDR3 protein. The sample consists of just under 20,000 distinct CDR3 sequences, roughly 29% of them appearing once. The sample originates from a study of vaccination and CD4 T cells after COVID-19. Study-wide context: The post-COVID samples were taken a median approximately 95 days after diagnosis, anywhere from 35 to 161.

Treatment described: approximately 10-day PBMC culture with coronavirus spike peptide pools or control peptides (ViraFEST assay). In this cohort, PCR tests turned positive between March and December 2020, predating US Alpha, Beta and Delta variants. Germline assignment: CDR1 MRHNA and CDR2 SNTAGT. Trimming took off 0 bases at V and 5 bases at J, with 17 bases between the two ends. CDR3 length equals 17 residues. This clonotype was sampled from a human donor with COVID-19. Sequencing was carried out using cultured CD4+ T cells from blood. The V call is TRBV6-4, the J call TRBJ2-1, with D perhaps matching TRBD1 (5 bases). This CDR3 reads CASSDSGRGVGHNEQFF. DNA for the CDR3: TGTGCCAGCAGTGACTCAGGAAGGGGCGTCGGGCACAATGAGCAGTTCTTC.